The rows below give T cell receptor beta chains drawn from one sample of a study of blood T cells in healthy people across ages. From the 5' RACE reads, TCRdb called clonotypes with MiXCR, one entry per CDR3 protein. The sample has hundreds of thousands of distinct CDR3 sequences; approximately 52% are singletons. Material: blood. Every receptor here comes from a woman aged 80 or over in good health. Both conserved end residues are part of each CDR3. The order of the fields is CDR3 DNA, CDR3 protein, V gene, clone size, D gene, J gene. A D gene is named only where the DNA matches it firmly. Size tells how often a clone was seen (once, few, many) or the class of an expanded clone, and some rows leave it out.

TGTGCCAGCTGCGGCGGAATACACTACGAGCAGTACTTC,CASCGGIHYEQYF,TRBV12-3/TRBV12-4,many,.,TRBJ2-7
TGTGCCATCAGTGAGTCGGAGGTCACAGATACGCAGTATTTT,CAISESEVTDTQYF,TRBV10-3,.,.,TRBJ2-3
TGCGTCAGCAGCTCTTCGGGAGGGGGCCCCAGCGCAGATACGCAGTATTTT,CVSSSSGGGPSADTQYF,TRBV4-1,.,.,TRBJ2-3
TGTGCCAGCAGTTTGGGGACAGGGGTTTTTGGCTACACCTTC,CASSLGTGVFGYTF,TRBV27,.,TRBD1,TRBJ1-2
TGCGCCAGCAGCCAAGCACACCCCTCCTACGAGCAGTACTTC,CASSQAHPSYEQYF,TRBV4-1,.,.,TRBJ2-7
TGCGCCAGCAGCTTCGGGGGCGACGCGAGGTATTCACCCCTCCACTTT,CASSFGGDARYSPLHF,TRBV5-1,many,.,TRBJ1-6
TGTGCCAGCAGCTTAACGGAGACAGGGTACAATGAGCAGTTCTTC,CASSLTETGYNEQFF,TRBV7-3,.,TRBD1,TRBJ2-1
TGTGCCAGCAGTTGGGGGCCCTATGGGGAGACCCAGTACTTC,CASSWGPYGETQYF,TRBV12-3/TRBV12-4,.,.,TRBJ2-5
TGTGCCAGCAGTTTACCGGGGCTAGCGGGAGCTAACTCCTACGAGCAGTACTTC,CASSLPGLAGANSYEQYF,TRBV28,.,TRBD2,TRBJ2-7
TGCAGTGCTAGGGACAGGTTGGCTAACTATGGCTACACCTTC,CSARDRLANYGYTF,TRBV20-1,.,TRBD1,TRBJ1-2
TGTGCCAGCAGCTTAGGACTTAATTCACCCCTCCACTTT,CASSLGLNSPLHF,TRBV7-9,many,.,TRBJ1-6
TGCGCCAGCAGCCAGCGCGCGGCTAGCACAGATACGCAGTATTTT,CASSQRAASTDTQYF,TRBV4-1,many,.,TRBJ2-3
TGTGCCAGCAGCCAAGAAAGGTGTGGCTACACCTTC,CASSQERCGYTF,TRBV3-1,few,.,TRBJ1-2
TGTGCCAGTTCCCGGGACAGGGGTGGCATTCAGTACTTC,CASSRDRGGIQYF,TRBV11-2,.,TRBD1,TRBJ2-4